The T cell receptor (beta chain) under discussion was sequenced for a study of human T cells and chemical hapten exposure. General study results and limits: Each of the donors had alopecia, so their immune responses may not resemble those of healthy people.

TCRdb fed the RACE reads into MiXCR, producing one record per CDR3 protein. The table records more than 85,000 distinct CDR3 sequences, less than 40% of them present only once. This clonotype was seen a few times. No antigen is known for it. Time point noted: patch test 3, about 24 weeks after DPC sensitization. Described treatment: therapeutic diphenylcyclopropenone sensitization with weekly scalp DPC. Non-pregnant alopecia patients aged 18 to 70, suitable for DPC therapy. The receptor comes from a man aged 35 to 55 with alopecia areata. Some clones in this sample may be carry-over from other donors' samples. The sample was whole blood, taken in connection with sensitization to the hapten diphenylcyclopropenone (DPC).

The CDR3, as DNA: TGTGCCAGCAGCAACGACTCCCCTGGCTACACCTTC. This sequence encodes CASSNDSPGYTF. The V call is TRBV9, the J call TRBJ1-2; D not certain. With 4 bases removed from V and 7 bases from J, the gap between germline ends came to 11 bases. The CDR3 has 12 residues. Germline CDR1 SGDLS, CDR2 YYNGEE.